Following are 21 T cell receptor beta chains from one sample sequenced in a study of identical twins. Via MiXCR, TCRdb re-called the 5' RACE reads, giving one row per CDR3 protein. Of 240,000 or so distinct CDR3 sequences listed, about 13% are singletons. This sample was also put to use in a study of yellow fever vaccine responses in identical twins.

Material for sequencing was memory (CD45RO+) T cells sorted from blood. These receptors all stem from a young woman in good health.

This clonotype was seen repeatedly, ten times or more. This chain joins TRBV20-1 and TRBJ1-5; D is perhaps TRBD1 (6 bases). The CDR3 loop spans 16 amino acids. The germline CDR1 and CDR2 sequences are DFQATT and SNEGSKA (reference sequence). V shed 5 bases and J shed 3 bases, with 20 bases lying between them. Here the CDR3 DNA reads TGCAGTGCTCGACATTTAGGACAGAGCGACAATCAGCCCCAGCATTTT. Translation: CSARHLGQSDNQPQHF.

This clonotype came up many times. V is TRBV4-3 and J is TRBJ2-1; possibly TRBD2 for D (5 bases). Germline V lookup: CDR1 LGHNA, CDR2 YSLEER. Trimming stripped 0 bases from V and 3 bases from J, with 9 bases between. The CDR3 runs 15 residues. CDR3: CASSQEEGSYNEQFF. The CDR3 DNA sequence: TGCGCCAGCAGCCAAGAAGAAGGGAGCTACAATGAGCAGTTCTTC.

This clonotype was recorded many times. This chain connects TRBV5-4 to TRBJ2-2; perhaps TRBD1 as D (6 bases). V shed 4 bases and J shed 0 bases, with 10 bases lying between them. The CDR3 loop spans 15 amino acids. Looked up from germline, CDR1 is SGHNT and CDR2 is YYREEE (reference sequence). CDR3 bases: TGTGCCAGCAGCCCGGGACATTCGAACACCGGGGAGCTGTTTTTT. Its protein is CASSPGHSNTGELFF.

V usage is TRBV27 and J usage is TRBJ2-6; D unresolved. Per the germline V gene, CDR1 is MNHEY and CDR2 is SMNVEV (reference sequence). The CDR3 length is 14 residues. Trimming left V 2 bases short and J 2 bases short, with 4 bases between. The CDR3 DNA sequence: TGTGCCAGCAGTTTAAATCCTGGGGCCAACGTCCTGACTTTC. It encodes CASSLNPGANVLTF.

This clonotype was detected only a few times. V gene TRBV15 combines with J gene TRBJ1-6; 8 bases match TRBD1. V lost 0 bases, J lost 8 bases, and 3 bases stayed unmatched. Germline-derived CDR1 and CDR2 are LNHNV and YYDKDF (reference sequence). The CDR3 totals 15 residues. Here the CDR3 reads CATSRDLQGDSPLHF. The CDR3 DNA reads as TGTGCCACCAGCAGAGATCTACAGGGGGATTCACCCCTCCACTTT. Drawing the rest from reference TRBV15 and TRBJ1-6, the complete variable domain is DAMVIQNPRYQVTQFGKPVTLSCSQTLNHNVMYWYQQKSSQAPKLLFHYYDKDFNNEADTPDNFQSRRPNTSFCFLDIRSPGLGDTAMYLCATSRDLQGDSPLHFGNGTRLTVT.

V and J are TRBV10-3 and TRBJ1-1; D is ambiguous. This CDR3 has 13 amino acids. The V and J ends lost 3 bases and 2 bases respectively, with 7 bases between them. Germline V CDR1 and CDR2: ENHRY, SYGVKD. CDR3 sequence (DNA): TGTGCCATCAGTGACCAGGTAAACACTGAAGCTTTCTTT. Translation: CAISDQVNTEAFF.

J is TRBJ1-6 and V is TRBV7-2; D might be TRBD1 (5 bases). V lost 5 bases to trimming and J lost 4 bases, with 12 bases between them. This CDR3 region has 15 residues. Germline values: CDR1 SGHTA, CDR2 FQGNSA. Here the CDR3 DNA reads TGTGCCAGCAGCCACGGGGCAGTTTATAATTCACCCCTCCACTTT. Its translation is CASSHGAVYNSPLHF.

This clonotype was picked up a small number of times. In nucleotides, the CDR3 is TGTGCCAGCAGCGACCTGGGACTAGCGGGGGCCTTAAGAGACAATGAGCAGTTCTTC. As protein: CASSDLGLAGALRDNEQFF. The chain recombines TRBV6-4 with TRBJ2-1, with TRBD2 identical over 14 bases. The germline V gene encodes CDR1 MRHNA and CDR2 SNTAGT. With 6 bases clipped from V and 5 bases from J, the junction kept 15 bases outside the gene matches. This CDR3 is 19 amino acids long.

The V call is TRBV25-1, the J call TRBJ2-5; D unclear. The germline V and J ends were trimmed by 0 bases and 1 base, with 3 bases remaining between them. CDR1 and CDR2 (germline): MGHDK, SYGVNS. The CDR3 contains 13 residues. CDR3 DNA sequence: TGTGCCAGCAGTGAATATATCCAAGAGACCCAGTACTTC. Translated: CASSEYIQETQYF.

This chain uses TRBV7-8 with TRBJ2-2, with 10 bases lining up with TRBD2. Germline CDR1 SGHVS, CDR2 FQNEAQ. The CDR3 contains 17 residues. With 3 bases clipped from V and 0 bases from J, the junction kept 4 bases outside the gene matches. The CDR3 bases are TGTGCCAGCAGCTTCGTTCTAGCGGGGGCGAACACCGGGGAGCTGTTTTTT. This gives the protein CASSFVLAGANTGELFF.

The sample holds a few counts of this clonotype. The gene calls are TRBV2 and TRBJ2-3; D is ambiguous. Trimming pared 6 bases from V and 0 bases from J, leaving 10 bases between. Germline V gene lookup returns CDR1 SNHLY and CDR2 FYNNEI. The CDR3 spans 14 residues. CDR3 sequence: CASRVGPSTDTQYF. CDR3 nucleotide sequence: TGTGCCAGCAGGGTGGGTCCTAGCACAGATACGCAGTATTTT. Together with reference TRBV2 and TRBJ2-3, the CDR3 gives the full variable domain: EPEVTQTPSHQVTQMGQEVILRCVPISNHLYFYWYRQILGQKVEFLVSFYNNEISEKSEIFDDQFSVERPDGSNFTLKIRSTKLEDSAMYFCASRVGPSTDTQYFGPGTRLTVL.

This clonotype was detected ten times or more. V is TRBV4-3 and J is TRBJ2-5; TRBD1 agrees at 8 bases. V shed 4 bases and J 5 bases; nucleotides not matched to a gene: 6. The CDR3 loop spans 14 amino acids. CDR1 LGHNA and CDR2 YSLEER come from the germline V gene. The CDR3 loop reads CASSLRTGRETQYF. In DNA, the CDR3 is TGCGCCAGCAGCCTCCGGACAGGGAGGGAGACCCAGTACTTC.

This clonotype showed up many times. In nucleotides, the CDR3 is TGTGCCAGCAGTCCAGGGACCCCCCCTTCCTACAATGAGCAGTTCTTC. Amino acids: CASSPGTPPSYNEQFF. The V call is TRBV28, the J call TRBJ2-1; the D call may be TRBD1 or TRBD2 (5 bases each). The CDR3 contains 16 residues. V was pared by 5 bases and J by 1 base, with 15 bases between. From germline, CDR1 is MDHEN and CDR2 SYDVKM.

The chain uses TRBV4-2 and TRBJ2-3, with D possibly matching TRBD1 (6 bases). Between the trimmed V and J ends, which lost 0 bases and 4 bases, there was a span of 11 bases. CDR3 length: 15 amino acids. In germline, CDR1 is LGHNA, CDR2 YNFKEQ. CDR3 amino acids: CASSQDGQGPDTQYF. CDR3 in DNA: TGTGCCAGCAGCCAAGATGGGCAGGGGCCAGATACGCAGTATTTT.

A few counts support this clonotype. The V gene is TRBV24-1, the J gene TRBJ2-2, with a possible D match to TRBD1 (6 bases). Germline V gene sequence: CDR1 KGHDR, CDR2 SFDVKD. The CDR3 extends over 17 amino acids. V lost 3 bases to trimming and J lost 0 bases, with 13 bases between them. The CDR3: CATSDAGDKANTGELFF. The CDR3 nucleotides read TGTGCCACCAGTGATGCCGGGGACAAAGCGAACACCGGGGAGCTGTTTTTT.

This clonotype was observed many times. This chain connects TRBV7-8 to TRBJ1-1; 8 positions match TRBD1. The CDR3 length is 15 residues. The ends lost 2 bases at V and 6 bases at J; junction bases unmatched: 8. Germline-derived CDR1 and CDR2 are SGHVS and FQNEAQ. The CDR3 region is CASSLPTGAGAEAFF. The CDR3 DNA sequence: TGTGCCAGCAGCTTACCGACAGGGGCCGGCGCTGAAGCTTTCTTT. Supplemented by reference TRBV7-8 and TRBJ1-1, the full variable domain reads GAGVSQSPRYKVAKRGQDVALRCDPISGHVSLFWYQQALGQGPEFLTYFQNEAQLDKSGLPSDRFFAERPEGSVSTLKIQRTQQEDSAVYLCASSLPTGAGAEAFFGQGTRLTVV.

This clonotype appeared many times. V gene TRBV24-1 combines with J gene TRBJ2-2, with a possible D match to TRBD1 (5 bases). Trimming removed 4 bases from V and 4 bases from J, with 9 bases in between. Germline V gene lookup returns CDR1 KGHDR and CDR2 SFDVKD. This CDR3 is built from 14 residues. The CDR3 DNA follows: TGTGCCACCAGTGACCCCAGGGTCACCGGGGAGCTGTTTTTT. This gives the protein CATSDPRVTGELFF.

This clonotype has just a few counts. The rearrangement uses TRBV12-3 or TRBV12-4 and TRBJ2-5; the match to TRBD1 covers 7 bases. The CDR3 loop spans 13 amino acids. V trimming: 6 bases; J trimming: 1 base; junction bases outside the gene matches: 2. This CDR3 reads CASRQGTQETQYF. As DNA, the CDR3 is TGTGCCAGCAGACAGGGGACCCAAGAGACCCAGTACTTC.

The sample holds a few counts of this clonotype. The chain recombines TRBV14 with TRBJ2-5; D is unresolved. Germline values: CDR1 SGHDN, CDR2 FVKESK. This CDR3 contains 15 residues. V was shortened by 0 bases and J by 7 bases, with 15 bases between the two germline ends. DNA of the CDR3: TGTGCCAGCAGCCAAGAGCGAGGCCAATGGGGGACCCAGTACTTC. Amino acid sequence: CASSQERGQWGTQYF.

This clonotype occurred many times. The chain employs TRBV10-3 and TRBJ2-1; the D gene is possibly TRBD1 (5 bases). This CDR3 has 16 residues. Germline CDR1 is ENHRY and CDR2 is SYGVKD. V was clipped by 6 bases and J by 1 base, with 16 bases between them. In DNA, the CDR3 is TGTGCCATCAGCTACTCCGACAGTAAATCCTACAATGAGCAGTTCTTC. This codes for CAISYSDSKSYNEQFF.

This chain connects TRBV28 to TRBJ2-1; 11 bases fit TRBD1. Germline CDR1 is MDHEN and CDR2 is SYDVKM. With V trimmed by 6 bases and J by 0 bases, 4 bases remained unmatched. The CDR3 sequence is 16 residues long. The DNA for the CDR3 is TGTGCCAGCAGACTGGGACAGGGGGGCTCCTACAATGAGCAGTTCTTC. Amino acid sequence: CASRLGQGGSYNEQFF.